Following are 2 T cell receptor beta chains from one sample sequenced in a study of blood T cell repertoires in COVID-19. The method was immunoSEQ multiplex PCR; TCRdb's version includes in-frame clones alone and lacks a portion of them. The data contain about 390,000 clones, around 87% of them seen just once; the ten biggest clones take up roughly a tenth. Input material: PBMCs or T cells enriched from blood (not recorded which). These receptors were obtained from a woman aged 50 to 60 who had recovered from COVID-19.

This clone is a singleton in its sample. The rearrangement joins TRBV15 to TRBJ1-2; 8 bases align to TRBD1. The V gene's germline CDR1 is LNHNV and CDR2 YYDKDF (reference sequence). V shed 0 bases, J shed 14 bases, and the junction held 5 bases outside the gene matches. The CDR3 is 12 amino acids. CDR3 residues: CATSRDDRGRTF. The CDR3 DNA is TGTGCCACCAGCAGAGACGACAGGGGCCGTACCTTC.

The chain carries TRBV4-3 and TRBJ2-6, with D tentatively TRBD2 (6 bases). The V gene lost 4 bases and the J gene lost 4 bases, with 11 bases spanning the gap. CDR1 LGHNA and CDR2 YSLEER come from the germline V gene. The CDR3 extends over 15 amino acids. In DNA, the CDR3 is TGCGCCAGCAGCCCTACGGGGGTGGGGGCCAACGTCCTGACTTTC. Translation: CASSPTGVGANVLTF.